This paragraph covers one T cell receptor (beta chain) sequence. The antigen is unknown. The data originate from a study of PD-1 blockade in classical Hodgkin lymphoma. Broader study findings: CD4+ but not CD8+ TCR diversity rose significantly by C4D1.

The CDR3 spans 15 residues. Germline CDR1 is GTSNPN and CDR2 is SVGIG (reference sequence). The ends were cut back, 1 base at V and 4 bases at J, with 16 bases in the middle. Repertoires were generated with immunoSEQ multiplex PCR, while TCRdb's copy carries only in-frame clones and drops some. The data show 49,000 or so clones, about 78% seen once. Relapse was seen in all patients after autologous stem cell transplantation, and brentuximab vedotin exposure was variable. This specimen was peripheral blood mononuclear cells (PBMCs), taken before the second cycle of nivolumab. The TCR was taken from a human donor with classical Hodgkin lymphoma. This chain links TRBV30 with TRBJ2-5, with D possibly matching TRBD2 (5 bases). DNA for the CDR3: TGTGCCTGGAGTGACTCACTAGAGGAAGGAGAGACCCAGTACTTC. Its protein is CAWSDSLEEGETQYF.